This T cell receptor (beta chain) emerged from a study of regulatory T cells in long-lasting Graves disease. Findings and caveats of the study: Segments TRBV28, TRBJ1-2 and TRBJ2-5 showed preferential usage in persistent disease. The study found lower TCR diversity in persistent Graves' patients than in newly diagnosed ones.

Libraries of TCR beta came from iRepertoire HTBI primers plus Arm-PCR of CDR3 regions. TCRdb reprocessed the multiplex PCR reads with MiXCR, giving one entry per CDR3 protein. The sample has 350,000 to 500,000 distinct CDR3 sequences; under 25% are singletons. A note on this clonotype: What it binds is unknown.

Time point of the sample: persistent/refractory GD, antithyroid drugs over 5 years with positive TRAb. Scientists built the TCR library using RNA that was extracted from PBMCs. V gave up 0 bases and J gave up 0 bases, with 9 bases separating them. Germline V CDR1 and CDR2: SGHRS, YFSETQ. This CDR3 is 16 amino acids long. The input for sequencing was peripheral blood mononuclear cells (PBMCs), taken when the disease was refractory, from a patient treated with antithyroid drugs. This sequence originates from a female donor with Graves disease. The chain has TRBV5-1 and TRBJ2-2; no reliable D call. Here the CDR3 reads CASSLALGANTGELFF. CDR3 DNA sequence: TGCGCCAGCAGCTTGGCGTTAGGCGCGAACACCGGGGAGCTGTTTTTT.